These 15 T cell receptor beta chains originate from one sample sequenced in a study of CD8 T cells in ankylosing spondylitis. In TCRdb, the 5' RACE reads were re-called with MiXCR into one record per CDR3 protein. The sample lists some 16,000 distinct CDR3 sequences, over 7% occurring once. Sequencing was performed on blood. All receptors derive from a male donor with ankylosing spondylitis or in good health (not recorded which).

This clonotype was seen only a few times. V and J are TRBV10-3 and TRBJ1-1; maybe TRBD1 (5 bases). CDR3 length equals 14 residues. From germline, CDR1 is ENHRY and CDR2 SYGVKD. Trimming stripped 7 bases from V and 1 base from J, with 13 bases between. The CDR3 DNA reads as TGTGCCATCAAAGATCCGGGACCGAACACTGAAGCTTTCTTT. It specifies CAIKDPGPNTEAFF.

This clonotype appeared many times. The chain uses TRBV27 and TRBJ2-2; D unclear. The CDR3 runs 12 residues. The V and J ends lost 4 bases and 4 bases respectively, with 4 bases between them. Germline CDR1 MNHEY, CDR2 SMNVEV (reference sequence). The CDR3, as DNA: TGTGCCAGCAGTTCCGCCACCGGGGAGCTGTTTTTT. The encoded protein is CASSSATGELFF.

This clonotype was recorded many times. This rearrangement joins TRBV29-1 to TRBJ2-7; D ambiguous. The CDR3 has 11 residues. Germline V gene data show CDR1 as SQVTM and CDR2 as ANQGSEA. The CDR3 sequence is CSVVGAYEQYF. DNA for the CDR3: TGCAGTGTGGTTGGGGCCTACGAGCAGTACTTC.

In its sample, this clonotype was seen a few times. The chain joins TRBV5-1 to TRBJ1-1; 7 bases are a match to TRBD1. Trimming cost V 2 bases and J 1 base; bases outside gene matches: 5. CDR1 SGHRS and CDR2 YFSETQ come from the germline V gene. This CDR3 contains 15 residues. CDR3 DNA sequence: TGCGCCAGCAGCTTTTCGACAGGGAGGAACACTGAAGCTTTCTTT. Amino acids: CASSFSTGRNTEAFF.

V is TRBV12-3 or TRBV12-4 and J is TRBJ2-1, with D tentatively TRBD2 (6 bases). This CDR3 is built from 13 residues. V was clipped by 4 bases and J by 5 bases, with 9 bases between them. The CDR3 DNA sequence: TGTGCCAGCAGTTGGAGGGGCGACAATGAGCAGTTCTTC. Translation gives CASSWRGDNEQFF.

This chain uses TRBV4-3 with TRBJ2-2; TRBD2 aligns across 8 bases. V lost 2 bases and J lost 0; bases outside the gene matches: 2. CDR3 size: 16 residues. Germline loops: CDR1 LGHNA, CDR2 YSLEER. The CDR3 sequence: CASSQRLATNTGELFF. The CDR3 bases are TGCGCCAGCAGCCAACGACTAGCGACGAACACCGGGGAGCTGTTTTTT.

This clonotype was seen a few times. The CDR3 DNA reads TGCAGTGCGGCATCCCAGGGGGAGCAGTTCTTC. This sequence encodes CSAASQGEQFF. The rearrangement links TRBV20-1 to TRBJ2-1; D is possibly TRBD1 (6 bases). The germline gives CDR1 DFQATT, CDR2 SNEGSKA (reference sequence). CDR3 size: 11 residues. Trimming took 6 bases from V and 10 from J, leaving 13 bases between them.

This clonotype was detected a few times. This sequence joins TRBV25-1 and TRBJ1-1, with a weak D call TRBD1 (6 bases). Germline CDR1 MGHDK, CDR2 SYGVNS. Trimming shortened V by 6 bases and J by 4 bases, and 12 bases separated the two germline ends. CDR3 length: 13 residues. The CDR3 reads CASRGGGLTEAFF. CDR3 nucleotide sequence: TGTGCCAGCAGAGGGGGAGGGCTCACTGAAGCTTTCTTT.

As regards this clonotype: This clone may be a read error of a much larger clone one base away. The V and J genes are TRBV20-1 and TRBJ1-4; tentative D call: TRBD1 (5 bases). The CDR3 totals 13 residues. The germline gives CDR1 DFQATT, CDR2 SNEGSKA (reference sequence). V lost 7 bases, J lost 10 bases, and 19 bases lay in between. DNA of the CDR3: TGCAGTGTTAGTTGGGCGGGGGAAGGAAAACTGTTTTTT. It codes for CSVSWAGEGKLFF.

This clonotype was seen many times. The rearrangement uses TRBV29-1 and TRBJ2-3; D remains unclear. Trimming left V 4 bases short and J 4 bases short, with 12 bases between. CDR3 length: 13 amino acids. Germline CDR1 is SQVTM and CDR2 is ANQGSEA. Written as DNA, the CDR3 is TGCAGCGTTGCCTACCGGGCCTCAGATACGCAGTATTTT. Its protein is CSVAYRASDTQYF.

This clonotype was detected many times. The rearrangement uses TRBV20-1 and TRBJ2-1; no firm D call. The CDR3 consists of 12 residues. V lost 3 bases, J lost 10 bases, and 13 bases lay in between. Germline assignment: CDR1 DFQATT and CDR2 SNEGSKA (reference sequence). This CDR3 is CSASTAAVEQFF. Written as DNA, the CDR3 is TGCAGTGCTAGTACAGCTGCAGTGGAGCAGTTCTTC.

There are many counts of this clonotype. The chain employs TRBV7-2 and TRBJ1-4; D call uncertain. Trimming removed 1 base from V and 8 bases from J, with 8 bases in between. CDR1 is SGHTA and CDR2 is FQGNSA in the germline V gene. There are 13 residues in the CDR3. This CDR3 is CASSLGSGEKLFF. As DNA, the CDR3 is TGTGCCAGCAGCTTAGGTTCGGGGGAAAAACTGTTTTTT.

This clonotype appeared many times. This chain uses TRBV7-6 with TRBJ2-7; D perhaps matches TRBD2 (5 bases). This CDR3 has 15 amino acids. Germline V lookup: CDR1 SGHVS, CDR2 FNYEAQ. The germline V and J ends were trimmed by 5 bases and 2 bases, with 16 bases remaining between them. The CDR3 region has the DNA TGTGCCAGCAGCGCTGGGAGAGGTTATACCTACGAGCAGTACTTC. This translates into CASSAGRGYTYEQYF. The whole variable domain, remainder taken from reference TRBV7-6 and TRBJ2-7, is GAGVSQSPRYKVTKRGQDVALRCDPISGHVSLYWYRQALGQGPEFLTYFNYEAQQDKSGLPNDRFSAERPEGSISTLTIQRTEQRDSAMYRCASSAGRGYTYEQYFGPGTRLTVT.

This clonotype was observed a few times. The V and J genes are TRBV14 and TRBJ2-5, with D tentatively TRBD1 or TRBD2 (5 bases each). CDR1 is SGHDN, CDR2 FVKESK, per germline. The CDR3 covers 16 residues. V was shortened by 3 bases and J by 5 bases, with 19 bases between the two germline ends. The CDR3 bases are TGTGCCAGCAGCCACATAAGGGACGGATCTTGGGAGACCCAGTACTTC. Translating it yields CASSHIRDGSWETQYF. Filled out from reference TRBV14 and TRBJ2-5, the complete variable domain reads EAGVTQFPSHSVIEKGQTVTLRCDPISGHDNLYWYRRVMGKEIKFLLHFVKESKQDESGMPNNRFLAERTGGTYSTLKVQPAELEDSGVYFCASSHIRDGSWETQYFGPGTRLLVL.

This clonotype has a handful of counts. The rearrangement links TRBV5-1 to TRBJ2-1; 8 nucleotides align to TRBD2. The germline V gene has CDR1 SGHRS and CDR2 YFSETQ. The J segment lost 8 bases and the V segment lost 0 bases, leaving 7 bases of the junction unmatched. This CDR3 comprises 15 residues. This CDR3 is CASSLGLAGTHEQFF. The CDR3 coding sequence is TGCGCCAGCAGCTTGGGCCTAGCGGGTACCCATGAGCAGTTCTTC.